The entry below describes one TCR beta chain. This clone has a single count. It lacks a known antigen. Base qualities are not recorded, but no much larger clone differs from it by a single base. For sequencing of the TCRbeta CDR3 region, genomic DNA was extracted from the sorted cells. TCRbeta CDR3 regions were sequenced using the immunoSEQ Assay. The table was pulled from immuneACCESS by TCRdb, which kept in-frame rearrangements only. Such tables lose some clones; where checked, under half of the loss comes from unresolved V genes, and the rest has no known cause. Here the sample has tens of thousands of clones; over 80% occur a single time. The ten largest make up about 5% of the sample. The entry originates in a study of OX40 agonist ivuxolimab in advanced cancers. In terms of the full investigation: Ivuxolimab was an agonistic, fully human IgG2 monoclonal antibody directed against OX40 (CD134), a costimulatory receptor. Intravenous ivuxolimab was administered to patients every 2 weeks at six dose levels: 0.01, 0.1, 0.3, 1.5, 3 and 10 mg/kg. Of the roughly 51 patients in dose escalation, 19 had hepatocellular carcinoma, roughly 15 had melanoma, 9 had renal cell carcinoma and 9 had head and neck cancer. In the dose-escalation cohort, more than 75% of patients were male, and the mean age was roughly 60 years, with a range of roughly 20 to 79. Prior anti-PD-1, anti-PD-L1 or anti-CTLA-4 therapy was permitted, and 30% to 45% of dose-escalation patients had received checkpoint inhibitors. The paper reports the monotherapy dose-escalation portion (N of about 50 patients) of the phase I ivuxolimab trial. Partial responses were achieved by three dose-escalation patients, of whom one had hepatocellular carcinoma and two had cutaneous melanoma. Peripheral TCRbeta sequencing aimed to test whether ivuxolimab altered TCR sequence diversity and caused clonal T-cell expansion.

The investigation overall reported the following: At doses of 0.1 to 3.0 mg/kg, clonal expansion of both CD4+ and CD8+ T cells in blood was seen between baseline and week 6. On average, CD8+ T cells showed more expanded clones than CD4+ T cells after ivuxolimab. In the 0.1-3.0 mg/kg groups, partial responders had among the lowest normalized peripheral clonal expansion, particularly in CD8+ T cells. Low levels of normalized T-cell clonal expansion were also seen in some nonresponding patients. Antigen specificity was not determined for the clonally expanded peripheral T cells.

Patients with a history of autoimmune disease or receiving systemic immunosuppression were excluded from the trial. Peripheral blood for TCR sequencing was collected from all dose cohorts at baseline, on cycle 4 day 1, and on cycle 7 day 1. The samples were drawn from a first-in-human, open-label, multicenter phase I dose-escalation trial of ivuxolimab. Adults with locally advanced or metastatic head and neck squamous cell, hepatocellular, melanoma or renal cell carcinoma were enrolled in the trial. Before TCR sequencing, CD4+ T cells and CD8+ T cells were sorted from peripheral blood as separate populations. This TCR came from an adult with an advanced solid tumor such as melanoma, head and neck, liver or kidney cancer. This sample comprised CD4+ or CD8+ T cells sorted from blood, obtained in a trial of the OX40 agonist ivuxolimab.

The nucleotides are TGTGCCAGCTCACCACCGGGGGACAGGGGGGTATCCTATGGCTACACCTTC. This gives the protein CASSPPGDRGVSYGYTF. The chain is assembled from TRBV18 and TRBJ1-2, and 11 junction bases match TRBD1. Sequences KGHSH (CDR1) and LQKENI (CDR2) are obtained from the germline V gene. Spanning cysteine to phenylalanine, the CDR3 consists of 17 amino acids. Kept here is only the CDR3 DNA, which spans 51 bases and is read in frame from base 1. After removal of 0 bases from V and 4 bases from J, the junction retains 7 bases not matched to a gene.